This TCR beta chain was captured in a study of Ad26.COV2.S vaccination and SARS-CoV-2 variants. Study information: Ad26.COV2.S shots went into the muscle once or twice, 56 days apart.

The germline V and J ends were trimmed by 0 bases and 8 bases, with 10 bases remaining between them. CDR3 length: 14 amino acids. Looked up from germline, CDR1 is WNHNN and CDR2 is SYGVQD (reference sequence). Treatment indicated: approximately 18 received Ad26.COV2.S at low or high dose, single or two shots; about five received placebo; per-sample allocation not given. Vaccine and placebo recipients were sampled on day 63 after the first injection. Turning to this clone: Its specificity is unknown.

Broader study findings: Whether participants received vaccine or placebo, their non-spike TCR breadth was similar. Researchers cautioned that TCR breadth and depth analyses may have underestimated total T cell responses.

Assay used: immunoSEQ multiplex PCR; TCRdb lists only in-frame clones, some missing. The data show fewer than 800,000 clones, with 89% seen just once and around 1.5% held by the top ten. The origin of this receptor is a person between 18 and 65 years old who received the Ad26.COV2.S COVID-19 vaccine or a placebo. Sequences were derived from peripheral blood, sampled in a trial of Ad26.COV2.S vaccine versus placebo. V and J are TRBV10-1 and TRBJ1-4; D unresolved. CDR3 amino acids: CASSESDLREKLFF. The DNA for the CDR3 is TGCGCCAGCAGTGAGTCGGACCTGCGGGAAAAACTGTTTTTT.